This TCR beta chain was recovered during a study of cytomegalovirus exposure and HLA in healthy donors. Study-wide context: An early release of data contained approximately 80 million unique TCRs, which came from HLA-typed donors. The study's findings and limits: Among TCR beta chains, those listed as cytomegalovirus-associated numbered over 150. Later analysis identified several of the most significant clusters that appeared linked to common viral pathogens. Immune exposure was documented only through CMV serostatus.

The CDR3 is 15 residues long. Germline V gives CDR1 MDHEN, CDR2 SYDVKM. The germline V and J ends were trimmed by 5 bases and 4 bases, with 17 bases remaining between them. A remark on this clone: Its antigen is unknown.

The PCR had 60 Vbeta and 13 Jbeta primers. Method: immunoSEQ multiplex PCR; TCRdb's copy keeps in-frame clones and lacks some. The sample carries about 110,000 clones, around 83% recorded once. This chain uses TRBV28 with TRBJ2-5, with D possibly matching TRBD2 (5 bases). Sequencing used PBMCs. This TCR came from a woman in her sixties or seventies in good health and CMV-seropositive. The CDR3 bases are TGTGCCAGCAGTCCCTTACGTGCTAGCCTAGAGACCCAGTACTTC. The encoded protein is CASSPLRASLETQYF.